This TCR beta chain was identified in a study of blood T cell repertoires in COVID-19. In the study overall: Whether acute or convalescent, the COVID-19 samples came from the United States, Italy and Spain.

Original processing notes: Cell counts per sample came from amplifying reference gene primers. Here immunoSEQ multiplex PCR was the method, and the copy in TCRdb shows in-frame clones only, minus some. The DNA was the basis for D and trimming; V, J and clone size are from that table. Of under 200,000 clones listed, around 85% were seen once; the top ten hold around 0.93%. V was shortened by 1 base and J by 7 bases, with 14 bases between the two germline ends. Germline V lookup: CDR1 SGHAT, CDR2 FQNNGV. This CDR3 has 16 amino acids. Seattle cases were enrolled at active infection and followed longitudinally.

The TCR sequence derives from a man in his 60s with COVID-19, enrolled during active disease. The rearrangement uses TRBV11-2 and TRBJ1-6; D gene unclear. Sequencing was performed on peripheral blood. This chain's CDR3 is CASSLVTMPGNSPLHF. CDR3 coding DNA: TGTGCCAGCAGCTTAGTAACGATGCCGGGGAATTCACCCCTCCACTTT.